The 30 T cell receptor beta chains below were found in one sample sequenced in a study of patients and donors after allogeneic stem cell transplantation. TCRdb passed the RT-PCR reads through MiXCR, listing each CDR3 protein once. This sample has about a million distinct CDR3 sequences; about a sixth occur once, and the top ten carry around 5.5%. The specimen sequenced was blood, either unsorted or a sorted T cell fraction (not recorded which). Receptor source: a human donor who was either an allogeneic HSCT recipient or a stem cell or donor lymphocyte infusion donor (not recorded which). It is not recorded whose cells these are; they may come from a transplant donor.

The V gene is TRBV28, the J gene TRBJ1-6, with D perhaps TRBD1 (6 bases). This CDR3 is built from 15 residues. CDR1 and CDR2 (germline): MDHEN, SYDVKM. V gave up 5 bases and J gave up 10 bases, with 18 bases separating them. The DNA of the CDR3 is TGTGCCAGCAGTCAGGCCGGGACAAGTACCTCACCCCTCCACTTT. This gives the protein CASSQAGTSTSPLHF.

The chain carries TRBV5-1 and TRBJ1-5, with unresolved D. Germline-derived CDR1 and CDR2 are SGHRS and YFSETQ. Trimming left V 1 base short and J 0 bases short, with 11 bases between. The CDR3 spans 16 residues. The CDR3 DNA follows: TGCGCCAGCAGCTTGCGTGCGGAGTATAGCAATCAGCCCCAGCATTTT. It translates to CASSLRAEYSNQPQHF.

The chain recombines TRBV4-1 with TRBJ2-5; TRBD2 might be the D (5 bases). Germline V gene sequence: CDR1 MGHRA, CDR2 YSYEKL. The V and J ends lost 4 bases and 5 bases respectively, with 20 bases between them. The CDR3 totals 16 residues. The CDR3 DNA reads TGCGCCAGCAGCCGTACGTCTGGACGGGGTGGGGAGACCCAGTACTTC. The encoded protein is CASSRTSGRGGETQYF.

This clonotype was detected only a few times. CDR3 sequence reads: CASSLAPGLADNYNEQFF. DNA of the CDR3: TGTGCCAGCAGCTTAGCGCCGGGACTAGCGGATAATTACAATGAGCAGTTCTTC. The V and J genes are TRBV11-1 and TRBJ2-1; TRBD2 matches 11 bases. The CDR3 loop spans 18 amino acids. Trimming at V came to 0 bases and at J to 4 bases, leaving 8 bases not matched to a gene. Germline CDR1 is SGHAT and CDR2 is FQDESV (reference sequence).

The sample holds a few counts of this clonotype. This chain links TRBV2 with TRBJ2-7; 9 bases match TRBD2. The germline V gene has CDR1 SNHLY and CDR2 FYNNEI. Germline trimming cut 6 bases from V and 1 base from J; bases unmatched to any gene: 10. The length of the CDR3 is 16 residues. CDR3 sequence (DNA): TGTGCCAGCAGCGGACGGATAGCGGGAGAGTCCTACGAGCAGTACTTC. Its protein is CASSGRIAGESYEQYF.

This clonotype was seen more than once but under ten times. The chain's CDR3 is CASSTWTGDNEQYF. The CDR3 DNA is TGCGCCAGCAGCACCTGGACAGGGGACAACGAGCAGTACTTC. The gene calls are TRBV5-1 and TRBJ2-7; 9 bases agree with TRBD1. The V and J ends lost 4 bases and 5 bases, in that order; junction bases with no gene match: 7. The germline CDR1 and CDR2 sequences are SGHRS and YFSETQ. This CDR3 has 14 residues. Using reference TRBV5-1 and TRBJ2-7 for the parts outside the CDR3, the full variable domain is KAGVTQTPRYLIKTRGQQVTLSCSPISGHRSVSWYQQTPGQGLQFLFEYFSETQRNKGNFPGRFSGRQFSNSRSEMNVSTLELGDSALYLCASSTWTGDNEQYFGPGTRLTVT.

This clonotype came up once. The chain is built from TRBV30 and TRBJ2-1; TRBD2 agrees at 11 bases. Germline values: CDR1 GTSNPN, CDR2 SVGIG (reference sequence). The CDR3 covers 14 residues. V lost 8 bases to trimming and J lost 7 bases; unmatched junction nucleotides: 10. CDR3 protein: CARKTSGISNEQFF. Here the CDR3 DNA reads TGTGCCCGCAAGACTAGCGGGATCTCGAATGAGCAGTTCTTC.

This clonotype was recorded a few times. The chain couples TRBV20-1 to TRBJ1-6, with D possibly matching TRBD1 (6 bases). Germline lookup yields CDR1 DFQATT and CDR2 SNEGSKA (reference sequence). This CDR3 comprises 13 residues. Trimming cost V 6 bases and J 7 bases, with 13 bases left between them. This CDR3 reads CSAHTGYNSPLHF. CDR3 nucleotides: TGCAGTGCCCACACAGGGTACAATTCACCCCTCCACTTT.

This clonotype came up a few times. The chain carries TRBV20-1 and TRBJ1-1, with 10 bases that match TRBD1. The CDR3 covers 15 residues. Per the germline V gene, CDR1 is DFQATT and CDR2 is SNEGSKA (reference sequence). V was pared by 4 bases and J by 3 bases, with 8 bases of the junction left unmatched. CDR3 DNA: TGCAGTGCTAAGCCGCTGACAGGGGGCTACACTGAAGCTTTCTTT. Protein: CSAKPLTGGYTEAFF.

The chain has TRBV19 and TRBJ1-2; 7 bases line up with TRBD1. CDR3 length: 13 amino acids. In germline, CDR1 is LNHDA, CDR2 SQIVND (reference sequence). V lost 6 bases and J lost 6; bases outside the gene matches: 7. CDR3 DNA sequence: TGTGCCAGTAGGTCAGGACAGGTCCATGGCTACACCTTC. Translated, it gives CASRSGQVHGYTF. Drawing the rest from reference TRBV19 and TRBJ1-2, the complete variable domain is DGGITQSPKYLFRKEGQNVTLSCEQNLNHDAMYWYRQDPGQGLRLIYYSQIVNDFQKGDIAEGYSVSREKKESFPLTVTSAQKNPTAFYLCASRSGQVHGYTFGSGTRLTVV.

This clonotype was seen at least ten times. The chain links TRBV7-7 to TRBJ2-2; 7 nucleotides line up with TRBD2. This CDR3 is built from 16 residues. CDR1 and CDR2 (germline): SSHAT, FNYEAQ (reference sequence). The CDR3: CAIQNPGGTNTGELFF. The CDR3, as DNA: TGTGCTATCCAAAACCCCGGGGGGACGAACACCGGGGAGCTGTTTTTT.

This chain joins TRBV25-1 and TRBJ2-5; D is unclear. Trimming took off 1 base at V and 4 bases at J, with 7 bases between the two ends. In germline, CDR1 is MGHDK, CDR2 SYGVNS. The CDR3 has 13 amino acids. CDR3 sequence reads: CASSESGIETQYF. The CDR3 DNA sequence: TGTGCCAGCAGTGAATCTGGGATAGAGACCCAGTACTTC.

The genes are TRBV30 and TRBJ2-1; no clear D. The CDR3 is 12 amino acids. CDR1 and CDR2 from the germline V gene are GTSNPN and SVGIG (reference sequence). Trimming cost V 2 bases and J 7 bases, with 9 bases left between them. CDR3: CAWSTAVNEQFF. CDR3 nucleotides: TGTGCCTGGAGTACGGCGGTTAATGAGCAGTTCTTC.

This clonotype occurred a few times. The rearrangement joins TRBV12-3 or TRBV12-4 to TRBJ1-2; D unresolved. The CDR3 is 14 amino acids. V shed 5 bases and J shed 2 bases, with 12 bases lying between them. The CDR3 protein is CASSPSRYNYGYTF. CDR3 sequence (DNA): TGTGCCAGCAGTCCCAGCAGGTACAACTATGGCTACACCTTC.

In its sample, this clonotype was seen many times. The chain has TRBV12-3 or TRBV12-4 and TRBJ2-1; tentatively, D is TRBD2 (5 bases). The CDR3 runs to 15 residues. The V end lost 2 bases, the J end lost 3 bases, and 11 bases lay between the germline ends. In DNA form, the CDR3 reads TGTGCCAGCAGTTTAAGGCGGGTCCTCTACAATGAGCAGTTCTTC. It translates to CASSLRRVLYNEQFF.

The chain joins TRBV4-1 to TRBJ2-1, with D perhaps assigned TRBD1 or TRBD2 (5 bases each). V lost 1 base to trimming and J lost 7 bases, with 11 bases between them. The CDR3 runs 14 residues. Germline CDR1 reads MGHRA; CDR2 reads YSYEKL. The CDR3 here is CASSQAGDQNEQFF. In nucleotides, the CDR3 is TGCGCCAGCAGCCAAGCCGGGGACCAAAATGAGCAGTTCTTC.

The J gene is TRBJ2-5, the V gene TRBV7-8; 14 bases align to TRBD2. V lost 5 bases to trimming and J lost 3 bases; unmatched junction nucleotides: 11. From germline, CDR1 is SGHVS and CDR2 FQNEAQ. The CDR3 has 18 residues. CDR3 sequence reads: CASSRGTSGGENEETQYF. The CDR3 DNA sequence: TGTGCCAGCAGCAGGGGGACTAGCGGGGGAGAAAACGAAGAGACCCAGTACTTC.

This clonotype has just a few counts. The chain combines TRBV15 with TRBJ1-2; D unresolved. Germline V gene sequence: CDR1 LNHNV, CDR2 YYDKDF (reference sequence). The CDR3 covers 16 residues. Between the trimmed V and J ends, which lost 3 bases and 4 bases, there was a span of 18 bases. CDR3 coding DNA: TGTGCCACCAGCAGCGCCCTCCAGATCCCTTCCTATGGCTACACCTTC. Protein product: CATSSALQIPSYGYTF.

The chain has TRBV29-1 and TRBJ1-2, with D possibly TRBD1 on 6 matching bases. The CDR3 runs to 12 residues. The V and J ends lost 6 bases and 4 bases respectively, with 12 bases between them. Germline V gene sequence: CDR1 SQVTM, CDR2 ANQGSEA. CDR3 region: CSVGGLSYGYTF. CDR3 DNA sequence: TGCAGCGTGGGGGGGCTGAGCTATGGCTACACCTTC.

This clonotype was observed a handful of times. For the CDR3, the DNA is TGTGCCACCATGTCTCGGGGGGCCACAGATACGCAGTATTTT. Translated, it gives CATMSRGATDTQYF. The V gene is TRBV24-1, the J gene TRBJ2-3; possibly TRBD2 for D (7 bases). The V gene lost 8 bases and the J gene lost 2 bases, with 13 bases spanning the gap. The CDR3 has 14 residues. CDR1 and CDR2 from the germline V gene are KGHDR and SFDVKD.

The chain's CDR3 is CAISDSETSTDTQYF. CDR3 sequence (DNA): TGTGCCATCAGTGACTCAGAGACTAGCACAGATACGCAGTATTTT. This chain joins TRBV10-3 and TRBJ2-3; D uncertain. The V gene lost 3 bases and the J gene lost 0 bases, with 10 bases spanning the gap. The V gene's germline CDR1 is ENHRY and CDR2 SYGVKD. The CDR3 sequence is 15 residues long.

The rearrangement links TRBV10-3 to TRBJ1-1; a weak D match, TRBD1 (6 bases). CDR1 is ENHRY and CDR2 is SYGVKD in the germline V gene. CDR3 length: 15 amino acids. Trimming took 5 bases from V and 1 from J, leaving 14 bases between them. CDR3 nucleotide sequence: TGTGCCATCAGTCCCCACCGGGACAAGAACACTGAAGCTTTCTTT. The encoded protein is CAISPHRDKNTEAFF.

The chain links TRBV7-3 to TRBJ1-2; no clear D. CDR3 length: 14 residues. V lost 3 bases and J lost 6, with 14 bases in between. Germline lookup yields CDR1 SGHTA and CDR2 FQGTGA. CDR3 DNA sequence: TGTGCCAGCAGCTTGTTTGGGAGGCTTGATGGCTACACCTTC. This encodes CASSLFGRLDGYTF.

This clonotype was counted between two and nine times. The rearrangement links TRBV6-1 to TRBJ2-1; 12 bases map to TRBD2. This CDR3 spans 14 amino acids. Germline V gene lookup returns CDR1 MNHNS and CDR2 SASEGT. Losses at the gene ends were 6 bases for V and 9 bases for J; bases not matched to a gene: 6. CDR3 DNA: TGTGCCAGCAGCCGTGGACTAGCGGGAACTGAGCAGTTCTTC. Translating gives CASSRGLAGTEQFF.

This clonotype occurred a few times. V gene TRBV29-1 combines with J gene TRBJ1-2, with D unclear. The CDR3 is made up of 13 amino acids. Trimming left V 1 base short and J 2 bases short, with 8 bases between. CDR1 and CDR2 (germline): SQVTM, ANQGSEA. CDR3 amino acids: CSVEVGRNYGYTF. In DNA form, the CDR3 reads TGCAGCGTTGAAGTAGGACGGAACTATGGCTACACCTTC.

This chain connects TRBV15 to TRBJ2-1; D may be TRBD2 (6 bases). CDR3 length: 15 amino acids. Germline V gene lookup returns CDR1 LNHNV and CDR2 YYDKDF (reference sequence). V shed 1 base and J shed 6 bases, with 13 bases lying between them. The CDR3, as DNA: TGTGCCACCAGCAGAGGGGGAGGACAACGCAATGAGCAGTTCTTC. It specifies CATSRGGGQRNEQFF.

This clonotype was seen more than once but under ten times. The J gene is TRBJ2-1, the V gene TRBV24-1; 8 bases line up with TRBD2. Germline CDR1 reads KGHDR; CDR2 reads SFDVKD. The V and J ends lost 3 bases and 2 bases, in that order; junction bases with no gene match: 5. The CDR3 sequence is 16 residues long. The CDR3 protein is CATSDIREGPYNEQFF. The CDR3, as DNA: TGTGCCACCAGTGATATTCGGGAGGGCCCCTACAATGAGCAGTTCTTC.

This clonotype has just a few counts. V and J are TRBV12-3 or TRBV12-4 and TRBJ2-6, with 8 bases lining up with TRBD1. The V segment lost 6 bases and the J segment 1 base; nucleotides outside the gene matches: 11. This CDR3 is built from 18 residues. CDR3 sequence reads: CASSPGAGGGSGANVLTF. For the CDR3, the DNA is TGTGCCAGCAGCCCTGGCGCAGGGGGCGGGTCTGGGGCCAACGTCCTGACTTTC.

This chain's CDR3 is CASSLAGWVENSPLHF. The CDR3 DNA reads as TGCGCCAGCAGCTTGGCCGGTTGGGTGGAAAATTCACCCCTCCACTTT. The chain combines TRBV5-1 with TRBJ1-6; D not certain. The CDR3 totals 16 residues. Germline V gene data show CDR1 as SGHRS and CDR2 as YFSETQ. V lost 0 bases and J lost 7, with 14 bases in between.

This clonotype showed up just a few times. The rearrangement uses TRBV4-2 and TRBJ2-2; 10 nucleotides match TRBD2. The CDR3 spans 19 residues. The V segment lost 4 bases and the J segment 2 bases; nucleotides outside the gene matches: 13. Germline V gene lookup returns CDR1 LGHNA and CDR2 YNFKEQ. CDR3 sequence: CASSPNPLAGLTNTGELFF. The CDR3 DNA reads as TGTGCCAGCAGCCCTAACCCACTAGCGGGGTTAACAAACACCGGGGAGCTGTTTTTT.